This T cell receptor beta chain originates from a study of shared clonotypes between healthy human individuals. Study-wide results and limits: Among the subsets, naive ones generally showed larger estimated richness than memory ones.

Turning to this clone: Its antigen remains unknown.

Method: immunoSEQ multiplex PCR; TCRdb's copy keeps in-frame clones and lacks some. This table holds about 2.3 million clones, around 93% found once. Germline V gene data show CDR1 as MDHEN and CDR2 as SYDVKM. The CDR3 spans 13 residues. V shed 3 bases and J shed 5 bases, with 10 bases lying between them. Sequencing used naive CD4+ T cells from PBMCs. Subset specified: CD45RA+ positively selected. The V and J genes are TRBV28 and TRBJ2-5, with TRBD2 as a possible D gene (6 bases). The clonotype comes from a man aged 18 to 30 in good health. Some clones in this sample may be carry-over from other donors' samples. CDR3 DNA sequence: TGTGCCAGCAGTTTCGGGGGTTTGGAGACCCAGTACTTC. It yields the protein CASSFGGLETQYF.